The clone carrying this T cell receptor (beta chain) has more than one count but fewer than ten. Its antigen remains unknown. These data originate in a study of response to subunit inactivated influenza vaccine. Study outcomes and limitations: Each seasonal influenza vaccination recruits few new T cells, the authors suggested.

TCRdb redid the calling of the RT-PCR reads with MiXCR, one entry per CDR3 protein. The sample gives 860,000 or so distinct CDR3 sequences, approximately 21% of which show up once; roughly 10% is in the top ten. The germline V and J ends were trimmed by 2 bases and 6 bases, with 12 bases remaining between them. Germline CDR1 and CDR2: SGHRS and YFSETQ. The CDR3 is 14 residues long. This material consisted of PBMCs from blood, taken about 5 days after vaccination. The TCR originated in a man aged 50 or older who received an inactivated influenza vaccine. The chain combines TRBV5-1 with TRBJ2-1, with D uncertain. The CDR3 loop reads CASSLTLQLNEQFF. The CDR3 DNA reads TGCGCCAGCAGCTTAACGTTACAGCTCAATGAGCAGTTCTTC.